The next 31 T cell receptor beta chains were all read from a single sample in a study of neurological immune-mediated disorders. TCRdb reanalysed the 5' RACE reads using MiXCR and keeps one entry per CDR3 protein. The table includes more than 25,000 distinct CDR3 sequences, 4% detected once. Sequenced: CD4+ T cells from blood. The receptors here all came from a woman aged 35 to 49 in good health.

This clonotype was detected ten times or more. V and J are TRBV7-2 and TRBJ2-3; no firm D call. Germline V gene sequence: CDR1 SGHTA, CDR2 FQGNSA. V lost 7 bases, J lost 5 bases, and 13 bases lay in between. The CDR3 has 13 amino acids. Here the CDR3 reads CASKLRSGDTQYF. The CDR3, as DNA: TGTGCCAGCAAACTCAGAAGTGGAGATACGCAGTATTTT.

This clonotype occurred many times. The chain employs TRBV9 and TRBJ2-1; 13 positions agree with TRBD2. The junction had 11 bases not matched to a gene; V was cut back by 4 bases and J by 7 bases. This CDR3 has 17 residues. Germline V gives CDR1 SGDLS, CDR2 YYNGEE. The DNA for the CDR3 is TGTGCCAGCAGCTATCGGACCGGGACTAGCGGGGTGAATGAGCAGTTCTTC. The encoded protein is CASSYRTGTSGVNEQFF.

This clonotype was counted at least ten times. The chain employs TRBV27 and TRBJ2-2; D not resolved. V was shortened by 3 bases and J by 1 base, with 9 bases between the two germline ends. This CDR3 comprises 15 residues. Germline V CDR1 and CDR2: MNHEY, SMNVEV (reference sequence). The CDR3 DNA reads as TGTGCCAGCAGTTTTGGGAAAATGAACACCGGGGAGCTGTTTTTT. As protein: CASSFGKMNTGELFF.

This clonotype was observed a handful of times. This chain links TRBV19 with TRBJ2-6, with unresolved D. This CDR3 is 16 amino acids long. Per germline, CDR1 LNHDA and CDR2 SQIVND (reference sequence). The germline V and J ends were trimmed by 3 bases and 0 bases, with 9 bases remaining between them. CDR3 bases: TGTGCCAGTAGTATCCTCCCCAGCTCTGGGGCCAACGTCCTGACTTTC. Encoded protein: CASSILPSSGANVLTF.

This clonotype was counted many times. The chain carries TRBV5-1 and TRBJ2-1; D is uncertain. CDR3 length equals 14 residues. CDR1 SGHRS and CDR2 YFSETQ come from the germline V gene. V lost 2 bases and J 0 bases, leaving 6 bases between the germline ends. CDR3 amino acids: CASSLGGSYNEQFF. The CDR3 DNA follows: TGCGCCAGCAGCTTAGGTGGCTCCTACAATGAGCAGTTCTTC.

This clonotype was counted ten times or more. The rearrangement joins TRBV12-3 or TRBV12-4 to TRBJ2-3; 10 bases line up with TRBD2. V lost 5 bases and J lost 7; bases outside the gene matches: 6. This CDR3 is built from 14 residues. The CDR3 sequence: CASSPSGSIHTQYF. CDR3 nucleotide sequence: TGTGCCAGCAGTCCTAGCGGGAGCATACATACGCAGTATTTT.

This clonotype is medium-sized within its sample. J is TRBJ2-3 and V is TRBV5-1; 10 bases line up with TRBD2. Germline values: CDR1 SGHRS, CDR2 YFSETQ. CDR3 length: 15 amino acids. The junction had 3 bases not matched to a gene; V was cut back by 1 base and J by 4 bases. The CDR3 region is CASSLLGTSADTQYF. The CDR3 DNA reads TGCGCCAGCAGCTTGCTTGGGACTAGCGCAGATACGCAGTATTTT.

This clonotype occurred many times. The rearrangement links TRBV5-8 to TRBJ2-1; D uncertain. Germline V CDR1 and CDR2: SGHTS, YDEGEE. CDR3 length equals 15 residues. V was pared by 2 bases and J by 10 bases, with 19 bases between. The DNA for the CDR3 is TGTGCCAGCAGCTTCGCCGGCAATGAAGCGACGGAGCAGTTCTTC. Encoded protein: CASSFAGNEATEQFF.

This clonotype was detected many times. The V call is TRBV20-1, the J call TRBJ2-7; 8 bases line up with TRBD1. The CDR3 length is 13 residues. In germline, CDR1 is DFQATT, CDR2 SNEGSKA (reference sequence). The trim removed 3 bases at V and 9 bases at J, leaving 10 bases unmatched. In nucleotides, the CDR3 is TGCAGTGCTAGTAGGACAGGGTCGACAGGGCAGTACTTC. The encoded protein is CSASRTGSTGQYF.

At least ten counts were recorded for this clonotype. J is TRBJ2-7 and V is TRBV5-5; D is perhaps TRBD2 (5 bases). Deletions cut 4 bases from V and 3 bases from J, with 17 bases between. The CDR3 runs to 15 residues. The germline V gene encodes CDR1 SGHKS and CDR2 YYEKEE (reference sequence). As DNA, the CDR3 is TGTGCCAGCAGCCTTACACATTCGGACTTCTACGAGCAGTACTTC. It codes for CASSLTHSDFYEQYF.

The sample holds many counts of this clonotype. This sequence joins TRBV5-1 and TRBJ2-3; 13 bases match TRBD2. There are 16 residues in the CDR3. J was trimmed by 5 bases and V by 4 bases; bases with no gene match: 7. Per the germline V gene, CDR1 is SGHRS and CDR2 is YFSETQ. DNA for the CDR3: TGCGCCAGCAGCCTGGGACTAGCGGGAAGTCAAGATACGCAGTATTTT. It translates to CASSLGLAGSQDTQYF.

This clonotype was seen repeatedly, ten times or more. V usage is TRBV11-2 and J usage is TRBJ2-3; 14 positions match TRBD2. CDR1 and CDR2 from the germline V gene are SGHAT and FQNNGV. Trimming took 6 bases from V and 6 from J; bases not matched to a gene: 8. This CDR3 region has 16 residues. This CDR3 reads CASSKTSGRARDTQYF. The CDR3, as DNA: TGTGCCAGCAGTAAGACTAGCGGGAGGGCCCGGGATACGCAGTATTTT.

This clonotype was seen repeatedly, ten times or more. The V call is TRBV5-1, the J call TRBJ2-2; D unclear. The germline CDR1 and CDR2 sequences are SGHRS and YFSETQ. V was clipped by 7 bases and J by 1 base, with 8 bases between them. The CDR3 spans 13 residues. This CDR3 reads CASAPMNTGELFF. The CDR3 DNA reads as TGCGCCAGCGCGCCCATGAACACCGGGGAGCTGTTTTTT.

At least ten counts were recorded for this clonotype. The CDR3 nucleotides are TGCGCCAGCAGCTTGGATGTCGGGGGGCGCGCGGTTGAGCAGTTCTTC. It encodes CASSLDVGGRAVEQFF. This chain connects TRBV5-1 to TRBJ2-1, with a tentative D call TRBD2 (7 bases). This CDR3 is built from 16 residues. Trimming removed 0 bases from V and 9 bases from J, with 19 bases in between. CDR1 is SGHRS and CDR2 is YFSETQ in the germline V gene.

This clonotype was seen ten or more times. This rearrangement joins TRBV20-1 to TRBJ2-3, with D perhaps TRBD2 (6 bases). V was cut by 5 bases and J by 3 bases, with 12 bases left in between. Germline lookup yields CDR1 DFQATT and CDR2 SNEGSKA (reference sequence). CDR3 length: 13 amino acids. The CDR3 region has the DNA TGCAGTGCTCCGGGAGTTGGGACAGATACGCAGTATTTT. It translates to CSAPGVGTDTQYF.

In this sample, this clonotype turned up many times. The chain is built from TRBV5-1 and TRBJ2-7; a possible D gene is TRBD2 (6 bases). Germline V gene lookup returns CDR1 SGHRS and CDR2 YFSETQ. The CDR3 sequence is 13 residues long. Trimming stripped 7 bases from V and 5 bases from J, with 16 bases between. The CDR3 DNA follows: TGCGCCAGCCAGTTGGGGGGAGTCAACGAGCAGTACTTC. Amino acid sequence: CASQLGGVNEQYF.

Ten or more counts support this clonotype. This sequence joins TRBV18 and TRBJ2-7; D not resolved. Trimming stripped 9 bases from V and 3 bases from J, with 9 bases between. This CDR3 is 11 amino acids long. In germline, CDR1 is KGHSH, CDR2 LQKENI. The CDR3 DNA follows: TGTGCCAGTTCTGGGAACTACGAGCAGTACTTC. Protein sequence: CASSGNYEQYF.

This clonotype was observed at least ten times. The CDR3 DNA follows: TGCGCCAGCAGCTGGGGTCCCGGGACAGGGTTAAACGAAAAACTGTTTTTT. Its protein product is CASSWGPGTGLNEKLFF. The rearrangement uses TRBV5-1 and TRBJ1-4; TRBD1 matches at 9 bases. CDR1 and CDR2 from the germline V gene are SGHRS and YFSETQ. The CDR3 sequence is 17 residues long. The V segment lost 3 bases and the J segment 8 bases; nucleotides outside the gene matches: 14.

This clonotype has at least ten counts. In nucleotides, the CDR3 is TGTGCCAGCCTAAAGCTAGCGGGAGCCGGGACCGGGGAGCTGTTTTTT. It specifies CASLKLAGAGTGELFF. The chain links TRBV7-9 to TRBJ2-2; 10 bases are shared with TRBD2. J was trimmed by 5 bases and V by 8 bases; bases with no gene match: 11. CDR3 length: 16 amino acids. CDR1 SEHNR and CDR2 FQNEAQ come from the germline V gene (reference sequence).

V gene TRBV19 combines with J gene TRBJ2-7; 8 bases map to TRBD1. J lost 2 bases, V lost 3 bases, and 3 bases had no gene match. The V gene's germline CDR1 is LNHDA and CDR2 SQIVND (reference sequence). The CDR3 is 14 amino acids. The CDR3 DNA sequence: TGTGCCAGTAGTATCCGACAGGGGCCCTACGAGCAGTACTTC. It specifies CASSIRQGPYEQYF. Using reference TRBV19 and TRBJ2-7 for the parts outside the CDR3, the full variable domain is DGGITQSPKYLFRKEGQNVTLSCEQNLNHDAMYWYRQDPGQGLRLIYYSQIVNDFQKGDIAEGYSVSREKKESFPLTVTSAQKNPTAFYLCASSIRQGPYEQYFGPGTRLTVT.

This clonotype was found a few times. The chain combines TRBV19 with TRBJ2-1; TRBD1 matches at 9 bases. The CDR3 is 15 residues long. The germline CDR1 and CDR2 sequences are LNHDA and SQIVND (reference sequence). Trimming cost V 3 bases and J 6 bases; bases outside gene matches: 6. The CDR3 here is CASSIPGQGPNEQFF. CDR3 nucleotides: TGTGCCAGTAGTATTCCGGGACAGGGCCCCAATGAGCAGTTCTTC.

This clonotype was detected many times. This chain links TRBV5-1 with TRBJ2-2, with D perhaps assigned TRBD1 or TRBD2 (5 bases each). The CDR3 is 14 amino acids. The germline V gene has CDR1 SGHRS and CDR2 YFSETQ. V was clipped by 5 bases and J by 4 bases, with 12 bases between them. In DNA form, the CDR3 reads TGCGCCAGCAGGGGGACCTCGGCCACCGGGGAGCTGTTTTTT. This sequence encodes CASRGTSATGELFF. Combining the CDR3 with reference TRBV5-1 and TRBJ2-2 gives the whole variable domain KAGVTQTPRYLIKTRGQQVTLSCSPISGHRSVSWYQQTPGQGLQFLFEYFSETQRNKGNFPGRFSGRQFSNSRSEMNVSTLELGDSALYLCASRGTSATGELFFGEGSRLTVL.

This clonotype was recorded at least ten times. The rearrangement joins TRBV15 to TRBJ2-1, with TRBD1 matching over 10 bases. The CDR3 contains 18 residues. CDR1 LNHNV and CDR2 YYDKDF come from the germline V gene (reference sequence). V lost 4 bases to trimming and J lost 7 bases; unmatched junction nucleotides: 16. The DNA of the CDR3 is TGTGCCACCAGCACCCTGCGGTCGGGACAGGGGCCTCGGAATGAGCAGTTCTTC. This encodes CATSTLRSGQGPRNEQFF.

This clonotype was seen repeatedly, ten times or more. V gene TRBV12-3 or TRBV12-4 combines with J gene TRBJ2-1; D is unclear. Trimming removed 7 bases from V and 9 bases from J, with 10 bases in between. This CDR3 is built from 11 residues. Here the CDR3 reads CASNSAIEQFF. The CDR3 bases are TGTGCCAGCAACTCAGCGATTGAGCAGTTCTTC.

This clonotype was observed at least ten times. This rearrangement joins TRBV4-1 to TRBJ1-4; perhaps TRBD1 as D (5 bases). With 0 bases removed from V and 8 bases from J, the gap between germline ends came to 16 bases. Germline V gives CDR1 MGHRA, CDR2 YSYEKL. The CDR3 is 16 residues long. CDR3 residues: CASSQEGWGVGEKLFF. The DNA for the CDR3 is TGCGCCAGCAGCCAAGAGGGATGGGGGGTCGGGGAAAAACTGTTTTTT.

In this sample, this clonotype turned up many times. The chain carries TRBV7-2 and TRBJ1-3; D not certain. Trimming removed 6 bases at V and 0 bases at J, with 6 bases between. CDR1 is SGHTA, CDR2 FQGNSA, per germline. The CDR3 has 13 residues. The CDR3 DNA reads TGTGCCAGCAGGGACGGCTCTGGAAACACCATATATTTT. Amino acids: CASRDGSGNTIYF.

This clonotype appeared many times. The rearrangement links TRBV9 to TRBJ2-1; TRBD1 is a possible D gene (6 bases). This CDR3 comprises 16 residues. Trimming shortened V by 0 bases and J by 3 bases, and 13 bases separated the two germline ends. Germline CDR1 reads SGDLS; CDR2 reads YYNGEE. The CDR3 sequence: CASSVGGQGYYNEQFF. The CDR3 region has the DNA TGTGCCAGCAGCGTAGGGGGACAAGGGTACTACAATGAGCAGTTCTTC.

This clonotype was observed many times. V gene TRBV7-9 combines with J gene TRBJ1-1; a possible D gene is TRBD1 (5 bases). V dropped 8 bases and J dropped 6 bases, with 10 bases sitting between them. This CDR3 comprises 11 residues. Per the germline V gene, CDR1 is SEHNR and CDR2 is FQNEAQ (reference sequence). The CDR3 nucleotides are TGTGCCAGCTCAGGGTTACCTGAAGCTTTCTTT. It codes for CASSGLPEAFF.

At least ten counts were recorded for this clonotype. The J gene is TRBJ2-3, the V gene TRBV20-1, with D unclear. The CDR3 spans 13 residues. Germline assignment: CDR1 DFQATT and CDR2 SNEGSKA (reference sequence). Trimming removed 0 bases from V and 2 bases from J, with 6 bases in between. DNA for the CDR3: TGCAGTGCTAGAGACCATTTCACAGATACGCAGTATTTT. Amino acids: CSARDHFTDTQYF.

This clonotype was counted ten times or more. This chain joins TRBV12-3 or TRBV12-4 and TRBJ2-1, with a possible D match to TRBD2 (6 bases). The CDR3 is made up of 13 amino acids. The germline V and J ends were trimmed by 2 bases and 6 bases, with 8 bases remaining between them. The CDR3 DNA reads TGTGCCAGCAGTTTACTCGGGAGCAATGAGCAGTTCTTC. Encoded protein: CASSLLGSNEQFF.

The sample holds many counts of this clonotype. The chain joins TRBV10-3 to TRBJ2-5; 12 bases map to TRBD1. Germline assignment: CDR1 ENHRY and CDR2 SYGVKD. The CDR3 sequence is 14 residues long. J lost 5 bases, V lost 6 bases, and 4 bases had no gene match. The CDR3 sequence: CAISRDRGPETQYF. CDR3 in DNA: TGTGCCATCAGCCGGGACAGGGGGCCTGAGACCCAGTACTTC.